This T cell receptor beta chain was recovered during a study of shared clonotypes between healthy human individuals. Points from the study as a whole: When naive CD4 clonotypes were compared across a few donors, approximately 5% were shared.

Concerning this clone itself: Its cognate antigen is unknown.

V lost 2 bases, J lost 4 bases, and 11 bases lay in between. In germline, CDR1 is GTSNPN, CDR2 SVGIG (reference sequence). This CDR3 is built from 13 residues. Everyone who donated was a Caucasian adult who lived in Nashville, Tennessee. Sorted-subset replicate PCRs used approximately 200 ng of genomic DNA. This amount corresponded to about 30,000 T cell genomes. Generated by immunoSEQ multiplex PCR, the TCRdb table keeps only in-frame clones and is missing some. This sample has millions of clones, with over 85% found just once. Sequenced input: naive CD4+ T cells from PBMCs. Subset meaning: CD45RA+ positively selected. The clonotype was recovered from a man between 18 and 35 years old in good health. Some clones in this sample may be carry-over from other donors' samples. This sequence joins TRBV30 and TRBJ1-2, with D perhaps TRBD1 (6 bases). The CDR3 spells CAWSRTDFYGYTF. CDR3 in DNA: TGTGCCTGGAGTCGGACAGATTTCTATGGCTACACCTTC.